Shown below are 23 T cell receptor beta chains from a single sample sequenced in a study of Graves' ophthalmopathy and Graves' hyperthyroidism. Transcripts of RNA were the source for amplifying TCR beta CDR3 regions. Second-round multiplex PCR came after a first-round RT-PCR that employed HTBI primers. One entry per CDR3 protein results from TCRdb running MiXCR on the multiplex PCR reads. The sample yields 600,000 to 950,000 distinct CDR3 sequences, approximately 40% seen once. The sample was peripheral blood. The origin of the receptors is an adult man with Graves' ophthalmopathy.

The gene calls are TRBV19 and TRBJ2-2; 7 bases line up with TRBD1. The CDR3 is 15 residues long. Trimming cost V 7 bases and J 1 base; bases outside gene matches: 6. Germline CDR1 is LNHDA and CDR2 is SQIVND (reference sequence). The CDR3, as DNA: TGTGCCAGTAAGGGCCGACAGGGGAACACCGGGGAGCTGTTTTTT. This encodes CASKGRQGNTGELFF.

This clonotype was observed a few times. The gene calls are TRBV11-2 and TRBJ2-6; 11 bases match TRBD1. This CDR3 comprises 18 residues. Germline CDR1 is SGHAT and CDR2 is FQNNGV. The V gene end was trimmed by 2 bases and the J gene end by 2 bases; junction bases not matched to a gene: 5. The CDR3 here is CASSLTGQGATGANVLTF. Here the CDR3 DNA reads TGTGCCAGCAGCTTAACCGGACAGGGGGCTACTGGGGCCAACGTCCTGACTTTC.

In this sample, this clonotype turned up a few times. This sequence joins TRBV20-1 and TRBJ1-6; TRBD1 matches at 9 bases. Trimming at V came to 0 bases and at J to 6 bases, leaving 6 bases not matched to a gene. Germline loops: CDR1 DFQATT, CDR2 SNEGSKA (reference sequence). The CDR3 totals 16 residues. CDR3 sequence reads: CSARDQGQGSNSPLHF. CDR3 DNA sequence: TGCAGTGCTAGAGATCAGGGACAGGGTAGTAATTCACCCCTCCACTTT.

About this clonotype: At one boundary the junction diverges from the germline segment, which might be a read error. The CDR3 region is CASLDRKISNTWNAGELFF. The CDR3 DNA sequence: TGTGCCAGCCTGGACAGAAAAATATCGAACACTTGGAACGCCGGGGAGCTGTTTTTT. This chain joins TRBV25-1 and TRBJ2-2, with D possibly TRBD1 on 6 matching bases. Germline CDR1 is MGHDK and CDR2 is SYGVNS. This CDR3 contains 19 residues.

The table lists this clonotype with a few counts. The rearrangement joins TRBV12-3 or TRBV12-4 to TRBJ1-2; 7 positions match TRBD1. V dropped 6 bases and J dropped 4; count of bases not matched to a gene: 8. CDR3 size: 14 residues. The CDR3, as DNA: TGTGCCAGCAGCCAAGGGACAGCCGTCTATGGCTACACCTTC. Encoded protein: CASSQGTAVYGYTF.

This sequence joins TRBV27 and TRBJ2-7; 9 bases agree with TRBD1. Trimming cost V 2 bases and J 12 bases; bases outside gene matches: 5. Germline V lookup: CDR1 MNHEY, CDR2 SMNVEV (reference sequence). This CDR3 spans 12 amino acids. The CDR3 reads CASSLDRGRLYF. CDR3 coding DNA: TGTGCCAGCAGTTTAGACAGGGGGAGATTGTACTTC.

Regarding this clonotype: The junction differs from germline at one of its ends, possibly a read error. This chain links TRBV15 with TRBJ1-6; D uncertain. This CDR3 is 19 amino acids long. CDR1 and CDR2 from the germline V gene are LNHNV and YYDKDF (reference sequence). The CDR3 nucleotides read TGTGCCACCAGCAGAGATCCCCCCGGTCCTATTCCATATAATTCACCCCTCCATTTT. Protein product: CATSRDPPGPIPYNSPLHF.

This clonotype was counted many times. V and J are TRBV7-9 and TRBJ2-5, with D perhaps TRBD1 or TRBD2 (5 bases each). The CDR3 is 14 residues long. Germline V gene lookup returns CDR1 SEHNR and CDR2 FQNEAQ (reference sequence). Trimming stripped 2 bases from V and 4 bases from J, with 11 bases between. CDR3 sequence reads: CASSLSGTAETQYF. In DNA, the CDR3 is TGTGCCAGCAGCTTATCCGGGACGGCAGAGACCCAGTACTTC.

This clonotype has ten or more counts. This chain joins TRBV7-9 and TRBJ1-1; the D gene is possibly TRBD1 (5 bases). Germline V lookup: CDR1 SEHNR, CDR2 FQNEAQ (reference sequence). V gave up 7 bases and J gave up 2 bases, with 17 bases separating them. CDR3 length: 15 amino acids. CDR3 region: CASTPDKGLNTEAFF. DNA of the CDR3: TGTGCCAGCACCCCCGACAAGGGGCTAAACACTGAAGCTTTCTTT.

There are many counts of this clonotype. DNA of the CDR3: TGCAGCGTCGAGGGCGGGACAGGATTACTCTATGGCTACACCTTC. Its protein product is CSVEGGTGLLYGYTF. J is TRBJ1-2 and V is TRBV29-1, with 8 bases matching TRBD1. Germline V gene sequence: CDR1 SQVTM, CDR2 ANQGSEA. This CDR3 spans 15 amino acids. J gave up 4 bases and V 6 bases, and 13 bases lay outside the gene matches.

V usage is TRBV20-1 and J usage is TRBJ1-1; possibly TRBD1 for D (6 bases). This CDR3 contains 15 residues. Germline CDR1 and CDR2: DFQATT and SNEGSKA (reference sequence). V lost 3 bases, J lost 4 bases, and 18 bases lay in between. The CDR3 protein is CSARRRGRVSTEAFF. The CDR3 nucleotides are TGCAGTGCTAGGAGGAGGGGGAGGGTGAGCACTGAAGCTTTCTTT.

This clonotype was seen ten or more times. The rearrangement joins TRBV15 to TRBJ2-7; 10 positions match TRBD2. The CDR3 is 14 residues long. V gave up 7 bases and J gave up 6 bases; unmatched junction bases: 9. The germline CDR1 and CDR2 sequences are LNHNV and YYDKDF (reference sequence). The DNA of the CDR3 is TGTGCCACCAAGCTATCTAGCGGGAGTTTCGAGCAGTACTTC. It is translated as CATKLSSGSFEQYF.

The rearrangement joins TRBV7-9 to TRBJ2-7, with 11 nucleotides matching TRBD2. This CDR3 region has 15 residues. After removal of 4 bases from V and 3 bases from J, the junction contained 5 bases not matched to a gene. The germline CDR1 and CDR2 sequences are SEHNR and FQNEAQ (reference sequence). CDR3 sequence reads: CASSSGLAAIYEQYF. The CDR3 nucleotides read TGTGCCAGCAGCTCGGGACTAGCGGCTATCTACGAGCAGTACTTC.

This chain connects TRBV25-1 to TRBJ1-5; 10 bases map to TRBD1. Germline assignment: CDR1 MGHDK and CDR2 SYGVNS. CDR3 length: 12 residues. The CDR3 loop reads CAGTGGNQPQHF. The CDR3 bases are TGTGCTGGGACAGGGGGCAATCAGCCCCAGCATTTT.

Many counts were recorded for this clonotype. This sequence joins TRBV2 and TRBJ1-2; D remains unclear. The CDR3 is made up of 16 amino acids. V lost 4 bases to trimming and J lost 3 bases, with 18 bases between them. Germline CDR1 and CDR2: SNHLY and FYNNEI. In nucleotides, the CDR3 is TGTGCCAGCAGTGCTTTATTTTGGAACAATCACTATGGCTACACCTTC. This sequence encodes CASSALFWNNHYGYTF. The variable domain in full, completed from reference TRBV2 and TRBJ1-2, reads EPEVTQTPSHQVTQMGQEVILRCVPISNHLYFYWYRQILGQKVEFLVSFYNNEISEKSEIFDDQFSVERPDGSNFTLKIRSTKLEDSAMYFCASSALFWNNHYGYTFGSGTRLTVV.

Concerning this clonotype: One end of the junction is discordant with germline, which a read error may explain. This chain joins TRBV24-1 and TRBJ1-5; D unclear. The germline CDR1 and CDR2 sequences are KGHDR and SFDVKD. This CDR3 region has 14 residues. The CDR3 protein is CVTRKAGNNQPQHF. For the CDR3, the DNA is TGTGTCACCAGGAAGGCGGGAAATAATCAGCCCCAGCATTTT.

V and J are TRBV15 and TRBJ2-7; TRBD2 might be the D (6 bases). V lost 1 base and J 0 bases, leaving 10 bases between the germline ends. Germline V gene sequence: CDR1 LNHNV, CDR2 YYDKDF (reference sequence). CDR3 length: 15 amino acids. The CDR3 loop reads CATSRGQAGSYEQYF. The CDR3 DNA reads TGTGCCACCAGCAGAGGTCAAGCGGGCTCCTACGAGCAGTACTTC. Complete variable domain (other parts from reference TRBV15 and TRBJ2-7): DAMVIQNPRYQVTQFGKPVTLSCSQTLNHNVMYWYQQKSSQAPKLLFHYYDKDFNNEADTPDNFQSRRPNTSFCFLDIRSPGLGDTAMYLCATSRGQAGSYEQYFGPGTRLTVT.

The chain uses TRBV12-3 or TRBV12-4 and TRBJ2-7; D ambiguous. V was cut by 4 bases and J by 3 bases, with 10 bases left in between. This CDR3 contains 13 residues. The CDR3 sequence: CASSYEPHYEQYF. The CDR3 DNA sequence: TGTGCCAGCAGTTACGAGCCCCACTACGAGCAGTACTTC.

This chain connects TRBV10-3 to TRBJ2-7, with D perhaps TRBD1 or TRBD2 (7 bases each). Germline CDR1 is ENHRY and CDR2 is SYGVKD. The CDR3 runs 13 residues. V gave up 6 bases and J gave up 5 bases, with 14 bases separating them. CDR3 in amino acids: CAIREGAGDEQYF. Written as DNA, the CDR3 is TGTGCCATCAGAGAGGGGGCGGGAGACGAGCAGTACTTC.

This clonotype occurred a few times. The V and J genes are TRBV19 and TRBJ1-5, with D unresolved. Germline loops: CDR1 LNHDA, CDR2 SQIVND (reference sequence). The CDR3 loop spans 13 amino acids. Trimming pared 4 bases from V and 1 base from J, leaving 5 bases between. The CDR3 region is CASSTLSNQPQHF. The DNA of the CDR3 is TGTGCCAGTAGTACCTTGAGCAATCAGCCCCAGCATTTT.

CDR3 amino acids: CASSRKGPANTGELFF. CDR3 sequence (DNA): TGTGCCAGCAGCCGGAAAGGACCGGCGAACACCGGGGAGCTGTTTTTT. This chain links TRBV2 with TRBJ2-2; D call uncertain. The CDR3 covers 16 residues. Germline assignment: CDR1 SNHLY and CDR2 FYNNEI. Trimming stripped 6 bases from V and 0 bases from J, with 14 bases between.

The gene calls are TRBV12-3 or TRBV12-4 and TRBJ1-6, with a tentative D call TRBD1 (5 bases). This CDR3 has 14 amino acids. The V end was cut by 6 bases, the J end by 11 bases, with 17 bases between. The CDR3 DNA reads as TGTGCCAGCAGGGCCCAGCAGGGTGAGGCACCCCTCCACTTT. Its protein is CASRAQQGEAPLHF.

This clonotype was seen more than once but under ten times. This chain uses TRBV7-2 with TRBJ2-3; no definite D call. The CDR3 has 14 amino acids. V dropped 1 base and J dropped 2 bases, with 7 bases sitting between them. The germline CDR1 and CDR2 sequences are SGHTA and FQGNSA. For the CDR3, the DNA is TGTGCCAGCAGCTTAGGTCGTACCACAGATACGCAGTATTTT. It specifies CASSLGRTTDTQYF.